The sequence of this T cell receptor beta chain was determined in a study of blood T cell repertoires in COVID-19. In its sample, this clone was seen once. The assay was immunoSEQ multiplex PCR, and TCRdb's table has in-frame clones only and misses some. The sample has 250,000 or so clones, about 83% seen once. Germline CDR1 and CDR2: SGHTA and FQGTGA. The CDR3 length is 16 residues. Trimming cost V 5 bases and J 5 bases; bases outside gene matches: 9. The origin of this receptor is a man in his fifties with acute or convalescent COVID-19. The chain is built from TRBV7-3 and TRBJ2-2, with 9 bases identical to TRBD1. Sequenced material: peripheral blood. CDR3 DNA: TGTGCCAGCAGCCTTCCGGGACAGGGATTAACCGGGGAGCTGTTTTTT. The encoded protein is CASSLPGQGLTGELFF.